These 29 T cell receptor beta chains were all obtained from the same sample, sequenced in a study of cytomegalovirus exposure and HLA in healthy donors. The assay was immunoSEQ multiplex PCR, and TCRdb's table has in-frame clones only and misses some. The sample has around 220,000 clones, 85% to 90% seen once. The sequenced sample consisted of PBMCs. These receptor sequences come from a woman between 18 and 29 years old in good health and CMV-seronegative.

The rearrangement joins TRBV14 to TRBJ1-4; 8 nucleotides match TRBD1. The J segment lost 8 bases and the V segment lost 2 bases, leaving 7 bases of the junction unmatched. CDR1 and CDR2 (germline): SGHDN, FVKESK. The CDR3 contains 15 residues. The CDR3 coding sequence is TGTGCCAGCAGCCAACGGACAGGGCATGGGGAAAAACTGTTTTTT. As protein: CASSQRTGHGEKLFF. The full variable domain, in which reference TRBV14 and TRBJ1-4 provide the parts outside the CDR3, is EAGVTQFPSHSVIEKGQTVTLRCDPISGHDNLYWYRRVMGKEIKFLLHFVKESKQDESGMPNNRFLAERTGGTYSTLKVQPAELEDSGVYFCASSQRTGHGEKLFFGSGTQLSVL.

The chain uses TRBV11-3 and TRBJ2-2; 8 bases map to TRBD2. Trimming cost V 5 bases and J 0 bases; bases outside gene matches: 8. The length of the CDR3 is 17 residues. Germline V CDR1 and CDR2: SGHNT, YENEEA. CDR3 in DNA: TGTGCCAGCAGCCACCCCACTAGCGGCACGAACACCGGGGAGCTGTTTTTT. It translates to CASSHPTSGTNTGELFF.

CDR3 coding DNA: TGTGCCAGCAGCTTAGCGCAGGGACAGGGTGAAAAACTGTTTTTT. This codes for CASSLAQGQGEKLFF. V usage is TRBV7-9 and J usage is TRBJ1-4; 9 nucleotides align to TRBD1. This CDR3 spans 15 amino acids. CDR1 is SEHNR and CDR2 is FQNEAQ in the germline V gene (reference sequence). Trimming removed 0 bases from V and 7 bases from J; junction bases left unmatched: 3.

This clone was detected once. The chain couples TRBV7-9 to TRBJ2-3; 9 bases are a match to TRBD2. CDR1 is SEHNR, CDR2 FQNEAQ, per germline (reference sequence). After removal of 5 bases from V and 7 bases from J, the junction contained 16 bases not matched to a gene. This CDR3 is 17 amino acids long. CDR3 region: CASSPFGSSGKGNTQYF. DNA for the CDR3: TGTGCCAGCAGCCCGTTCGGATCTAGCGGGAAGGGAAATACGCAGTATTTT.

The J gene is TRBJ1-1, the V gene TRBV6-5; 9 nucleotides match TRBD1. The CDR3 length is 15 residues. V shed 2 bases, J shed 1 base, and the junction held 2 bases outside the gene matches. Germline V gives CDR1 MNHEY, CDR2 SVGAGI. CDR3 DNA sequence: TGTGCCAGCAGTTACGGGACAGGGAGGAACACTGAAGCTTTCTTT. Protein: CASSYGTGRNTEAFF.

The V and J genes are TRBV4-1 and TRBJ2-7; 9 bases are a match to TRBD2. The CDR3 has 18 residues. Germline values: CDR1 MGHRA, CDR2 YSYEKL. Germline trimming cut 0 bases from V and 2 bases from J; bases unmatched to any gene: 11. CDR3 region: CASSQDSYGGRATYEQYF. The CDR3 coding sequence is TGCGCCAGCAGCCAAGATTCGTACGGCGGGAGGGCGACCTACGAGCAGTACTTC.

The gene calls are TRBV7-9 and TRBJ2-2; a possible D gene is TRBD1 (5 bases). CDR1 is SEHNR and CDR2 is FQNEAQ in the germline V gene (reference sequence). The CDR3 sequence is 15 residues long. V shed 4 bases and J shed 4 bases, with 13 bases lying between them. In DNA, the CDR3 is TGTGCCAGCAGCTCCACTTCAGGGTCCACCGGGGAGCTGTTTTTT. Protein sequence: CASSSTSGSTGELFF.

This clone has only one observation. This sequence joins TRBV27 and TRBJ2-7, with D tentatively TRBD2 (5 bases). Germline CDR1 reads MNHEY; CDR2 reads SMNVEV (reference sequence). The CDR3 has 16 residues. V was pared by 5 bases and J by 5 bases, with 22 bases between. This chain's CDR3 is CASSPSSSEELHEQYF. The CDR3 DNA reads as TGTGCCAGCAGTCCCTCGTCATCGGAGGAGCTCCACGAGCAGTACTTC.

This sequence joins TRBV5-1 and TRBJ2-7, with D possibly TRBD2 on 5 matching bases. Germline-derived CDR1 and CDR2 are SGHRS and YFSETQ. The CDR3 is 14 residues long. The V gene lost 0 bases and the J gene lost 6 bases, with 13 bases spanning the gap. The CDR3 DNA sequence: TGCGCCAGCAGCTTGGTCCTCACTAGTTCCGAGCAGTACTTC. Protein sequence: CASSLVLTSSEQYF.

J is TRBJ2-1 and V is TRBV2, with TRBD2 matching over 9 bases. Trimming removed 0 bases from V and 7 bases from J; junction bases left unmatched: 7. CDR1 and CDR2 (germline): SNHLY, FYNNEI. The CDR3 covers 16 residues. CDR3 bases: TGTGCCAGCAGTGAAGCGGCTAGCGGGGTCCGTAATGAGCAGTTCTTC. This sequence encodes CASSEAASGVRNEQFF.

The chain uses TRBV5-6 and TRBJ1-5, with D hard to call. The germline V and J ends were trimmed by 1 base and 0 bases, with 8 bases remaining between them. From germline, CDR1 is SGHDT and CDR2 YYEEEE. The CDR3 consists of 15 residues. The CDR3 here is CASSLREFSNQPQHF. In DNA form, the CDR3 reads TGTGCCAGCAGCTTGAGGGAGTTTAGCAATCAGCCCCAGCATTTT.

The chain uses TRBV6-5 and TRBJ2-7; D is perhaps TRBD2 (6 bases). This CDR3 has 13 residues. Germline CDR1 MNHEY, CDR2 SVGAGI. V lost 6 bases and J lost 2, with 11 bases in between. The CDR3 spells CASSWGVTYEQYF. CDR3 nucleotides: TGTGCCAGCAGCTGGGGGGTTACCTACGAGCAGTACTTC.

V gene TRBV2 combines with J gene TRBJ2-3; 8 nucleotides align to TRBD2. V lost 4 bases, J lost 7 bases, and 7 bases stayed unmatched. CDR1 and CDR2 (germline): SNHLY, FYNNEI. The CDR3 consists of 14 residues. The CDR3 DNA reads as TGTGCCAGCAGTGCCGGGACTAGACGCCATACGCAGTATTTT. Its protein product is CASSAGTRRHTQYF.

The chain is built from TRBV30 and TRBJ2-7; D uncertain. Trimming pared 0 bases from V and 4 bases from J, leaving 13 bases between. This CDR3 comprises 14 residues. From germline, CDR1 is GTSNPN and CDR2 SVGIG (reference sequence). In DNA, the CDR3 is TGTGCCTGGAGTGTGGCACCTTTTCGTTACGAGCAGTACTTC. Protein sequence: CAWSVAPFRYEQYF.

The CDR3 DNA reads as TGTGCCAGCAGTCCTAAATTTGACTACGAGCAGTACTTC. It yields the protein CASSPKFDYEQYF. The V and J genes are TRBV28 and TRBJ2-7; D unclear. The CDR3 is made up of 13 amino acids. Germline V gene sequence: CDR1 MDHEN, CDR2 SYDVKM. The V gene lost 5 bases and the J gene lost 3 bases, with 11 bases spanning the gap. The full variable domain, rest sourced from reference TRBV28 and TRBJ2-7, is DVKVTQSSRYLVKRTGEKVFLECVQDMDHENMFWYRQDPGLGLRLIYFSYDVKMKEKGDIPEGYSVSREKKERFSLILESASTNQTSMYLCASSPKFDYEQYFGPGTRLTVT.

This clone came up a few times. This chain joins TRBV29-1 and TRBJ2-7, with unresolved D. The length of the CDR3 is 13 residues. Trimming left V 4 bases short and J 2 bases short, with 12 bases between. CDR1 SQVTM and CDR2 ANQGSEA come from the germline V gene. Written as DNA, the CDR3 is TGCAGCGTTGTCAGGAACCCCACCTACGAGCAGTACTTC. Translating gives CSVVRNPTYEQYF.

The V and J genes are TRBV13 and TRBJ2-7; possibly TRBD1 for D (7 bases). CDR3 length equals 15 residues. Trimming left V 6 bases short and J 5 bases short, with 20 bases between. Germline V CDR1 and CDR2: PRHDT, FYEKMQ (reference sequence). The CDR3: CASSSGVGGSDEQYF. The CDR3 bases are TGTGCCAGCAGTTCGGGGGTAGGGGGCTCGGACGAGCAGTACTTC.

The chain carries TRBV7-6 and TRBJ1-4; the match to TRBD1 covers 7 bases. This CDR3 comprises 15 residues. J gave up 7 bases and V 6 bases, and 11 bases lay outside the gene matches. Germline V gene lookup returns CDR1 SGHVS and CDR2 FNYEAQ. The CDR3 DNA reads as TGTGCCAGCAGTATATACAGGGGAAAGGGTGAAAAACTGTTTTTT. This sequence encodes CASSIYRGKGEKLFF. Looking up the rest from reference TRBV7-6 and TRBJ1-4 gives the full variable domain: GAGVSQSPRYKVTKRGQDVALRCDPISGHVSLYWYRQALGQGPEFLTYFNYEAQQDKSGLPNDRFSAERPEGSISTLTIQRTEQRDSAMYRCASSIYRGKGEKLFFGSGTQLSVL.

CDR3 sequence (DNA): TGTGCCAGCAGCAATGCCGCCACTTCTCAAGTCGGCAATGAGCAGTTCTTC. The encoded protein is CASSNAATSQVGNEQFF. The chain carries TRBV7-2 and TRBJ2-1; no reliable D call. With 5 bases removed from V and 6 bases from J, the gap between germline ends came to 23 bases. CDR3 length: 17 residues. The germline V gene has CDR1 SGHTA and CDR2 FQGNSA.

The chain is built from TRBV6-5 and TRBJ2-1; 13 nucleotides agree with TRBD2. The CDR3 extends over 15 amino acids. V was pared by 5 bases and J by 10 bases, with 8 bases of the junction left unmatched. The germline CDR1 and CDR2 sequences are MNHEY and SVGAGI. The CDR3 loop is CASSAWTSGSREQFF. The DNA for the CDR3 is TGTGCCAGCAGTGCTTGGACTAGCGGGAGTCGAGAGCAGTTCTTC.

V and J are TRBV14 and TRBJ2-1; the match to TRBD2 covers 15 bases. J was trimmed by 9 bases and V by 5 bases; bases with no gene match: 5. CDR1 and CDR2 from the germline V gene are SGHDN and FVKESK. This CDR3 is built from 15 residues. CDR3 bases: TGTGCCAGCAGCTCACGGACTAGCGGGAGGGCTGAGCAGTTCTTC. As protein: CASSSRTSGRAEQFF. Looking up the rest from reference TRBV14 and TRBJ2-1 gives the full variable domain: EAGVTQFPSHSVIEKGQTVTLRCDPISGHDNLYWYRRVMGKEIKFLLHFVKESKQDESGMPNNRFLAERTGGTYSTLKVQPAELEDSGVYFCASSSRTSGRAEQFFGPGTRLTVL.

The chain employs TRBV4-1 and TRBJ2-2, with D perhaps matching TRBD2 (6 bases). The V gene lost 5 bases and the J gene lost 2 bases, with 12 bases spanning the gap. This CDR3 comprises 15 residues. Germline values: CDR1 MGHRA, CDR2 YSYEKL. The CDR3 DNA reads TGCGCCAGCAGCTCCATAGCGGAAAACACCGGGGAGCTGTTTTTT. It specifies CASSSIAENTGELFF.

The chain links TRBV28 to TRBJ1-3, with 7 bases aligning to TRBD1. CDR3 length: 15 residues. The germline CDR1 and CDR2 sequences are MDHEN and SYDVKM. V trimming: 6 bases; J trimming: 3 bases; junction bases outside the gene matches: 8. CDR3 loop: CASSAPTGDGNTIYF. The CDR3 DNA is TGTGCCAGCAGCGCACCCACAGGGGATGGAAACACCATATATTTT.

This sequence joins TRBV5-1 and TRBJ2-7, with a tentative D call TRBD1 (6 bases). The CDR3 spans 14 residues. The V end was cut by 5 bases, the J end by 2 bases, with 14 bases between. Germline CDR1 is SGHRS and CDR2 is YFSETQ. CDR3 in amino acids: CASRFGTGTYEQYF. The CDR3 DNA follows: TGCGCCAGCAGATTCGGCACAGGGACCTACGAGCAGTACTTC.

The chain has TRBV14 and TRBJ1-3; D call uncertain. V lost 1 base to trimming and J lost 1 base, with 8 bases between them. Per germline, CDR1 SGHDN and CDR2 FVKESK. The CDR3 runs 15 residues. CDR3 in DNA: TGTGCCAGCAGCCAAGGTCGGTTTTCTGGAAACACCATATATTTT. This gives the protein CASSQGRFSGNTIYF.

In DNA form, the CDR3 reads TGTGCCATCAGTGAGGCCAGCGGGACGTACAATGAGCAGTTCTTC. Its protein is CAISEASGTYNEQFF. The chain employs TRBV10-3 and TRBJ2-1; 7 nucleotides agree with TRBD2. The germline gives CDR1 ENHRY, CDR2 SYGVKD. This CDR3 comprises 15 residues. With 2 bases clipped from V and 4 bases from J, the junction kept 5 bases outside the gene matches.

The rearrangement joins TRBV19 to TRBJ2-7; D is ambiguous. The germline gives CDR1 LNHDA, CDR2 SQIVND (reference sequence). Trimming stripped 4 bases from V and 4 bases from J, with 5 bases between. The CDR3 runs to 11 residues. Here the CDR3 reads CASSTYYEQYF. CDR3 coding DNA: TGTGCCAGTAGTACCTATTACGAGCAGTACTTC.

V and J are TRBV5-1 and TRBJ2-7; D may be TRBD2 (6 bases). Germline lookup yields CDR1 SGHRS and CDR2 YFSETQ. Trimming removed 4 bases at V and 2 bases at J, with 13 bases between. CDR3 length equals 14 residues. The CDR3 loop reads CASSPGTLTYEQYF. As DNA, the CDR3 is TGCGCCAGCAGCCCCGGGACTCTGACCTACGAGCAGTACTTC.

V is TRBV7-9 and J is TRBJ1-2; TRBD1 matches at 7 bases. CDR3 length: 13 residues. Germline V gives CDR1 SEHNR, CDR2 FQNEAQ (reference sequence). V gave up 2 bases and J gave up 7 bases; unmatched junction bases: 4. The CDR3 sequence is CASSLNRGFGYTF. The CDR3 nucleotides are TGTGCCAGCAGCTTAAACAGGGGTTTTGGCTACACCTTC.